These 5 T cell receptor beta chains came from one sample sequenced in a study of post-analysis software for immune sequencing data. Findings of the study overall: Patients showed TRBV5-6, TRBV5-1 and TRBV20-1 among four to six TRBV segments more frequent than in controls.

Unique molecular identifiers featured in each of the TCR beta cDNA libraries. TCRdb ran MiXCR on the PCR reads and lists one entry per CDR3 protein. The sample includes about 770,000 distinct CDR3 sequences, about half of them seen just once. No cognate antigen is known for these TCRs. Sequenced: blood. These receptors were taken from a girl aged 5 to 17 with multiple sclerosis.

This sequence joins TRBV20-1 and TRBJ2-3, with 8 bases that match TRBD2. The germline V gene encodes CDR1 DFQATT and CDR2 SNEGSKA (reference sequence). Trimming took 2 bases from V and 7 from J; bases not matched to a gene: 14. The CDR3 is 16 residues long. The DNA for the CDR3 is TGCAGTGCTAGATCCCCCGAACGGGGACTAGAAAATACGCAGTATTTT. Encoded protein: CSARSPERGLENTQYF.

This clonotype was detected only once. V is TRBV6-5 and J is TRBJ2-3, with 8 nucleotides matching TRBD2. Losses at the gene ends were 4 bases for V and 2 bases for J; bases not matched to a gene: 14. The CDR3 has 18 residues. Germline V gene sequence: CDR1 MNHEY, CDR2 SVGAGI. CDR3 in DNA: TGTGCCAGCAGTTCCCTACCCCCATCAGCGGGAGTCACAGATACGCAGTATTTT. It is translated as CASSSLPPSAGVTDTQYF.

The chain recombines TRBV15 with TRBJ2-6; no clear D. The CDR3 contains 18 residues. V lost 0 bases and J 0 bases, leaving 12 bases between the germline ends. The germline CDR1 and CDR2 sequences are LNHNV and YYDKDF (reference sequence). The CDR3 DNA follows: TGTGCCACCAGCAGAGATTATTCAGGATTCTCTGGGGCCAACGTCCTGACTTTC. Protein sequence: CATSRDYSGFSGANVLTF.

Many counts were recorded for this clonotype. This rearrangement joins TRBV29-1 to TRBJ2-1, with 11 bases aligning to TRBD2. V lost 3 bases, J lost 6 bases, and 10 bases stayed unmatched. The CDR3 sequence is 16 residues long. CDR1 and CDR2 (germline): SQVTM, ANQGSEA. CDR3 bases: TGCAGCGTTGACAGTCTTTTGACTAGCGGGACCAATGAGCAGTTCTTC. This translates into CSVDSLLTSGTNEQFF.

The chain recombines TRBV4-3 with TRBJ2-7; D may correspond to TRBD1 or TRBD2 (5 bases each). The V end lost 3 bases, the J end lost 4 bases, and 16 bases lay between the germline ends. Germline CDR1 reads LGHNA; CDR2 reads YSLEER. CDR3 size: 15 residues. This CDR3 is CASSQEGRGDYEQYF. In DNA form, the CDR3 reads TGCGCCAGCAGCCAGGAAGGGAGAGGGGATTACGAGCAGTACTTC.